This T cell receptor beta chain was retrieved from a study of T cell clonotyping in hematopoietic cell transplantation (dated by TCRdb to the early 2020s). Notes on the research overall: Recipient samples taken before transplant were obtained following cytoreduction. Patient recruitment ran from late 2015 to early 2017, and follow-up continued until late 2020 or death. The study collected over a hundred blood samples from about 40 consecutive transplant recipients and their related donors. What the authors observed across the whole study: Only a small fraction of recipient repertoires overlapped donor repertoires, with over 95% appearing de novo at the given depth. Broader posttransplant TCR repertoire diversity was predicted by donor and pretransplant recipient Inverse Simpson Index values. The sample size was limited, and CD4 and CD8 repertoire contributions could not be separated because cells were not sorted. After transplant, TCR diversity in recipients dropped, and pathologically expanded clonotypes increased progressively from day 30 to day 180.

Including the terminal cysteine and phenylalanine, the CDR3 comprises 14 residues. Here the CDR3 DNA is all that survives: 42 bases in frame from base 1. The germline V gene (reference sequence) supplies CDR1 PRHDT and CDR2 FYEKMQ. V is pruned by 6 bases and J by 5 bases, leaving 6 bases of the junction without a gene match. Read against the paper, the sample's time point label means: recipient sample about 28 days before transplant, after cytoreduction. Blood from recipients was drawn roughly 28 days before transplant, then again at days 30, 100 and 180 after transplant. Nuclei Lysis Solution was used to extract genomic DNA from fresh or cryopreserved unfractionated peripheral blood mononuclear cells. TCR beta CDR3 regions were amplified from genomic DNA with the immunoSEQ assay, a bias-controlled multiplex PCR using V- and J-specific primers. In a second PCR step, the CDR3 amplicons were tagged with a proprietary barcode plus Illumina adapter sequences. CDR3 libraries were sequenced on an Illumina MiSeq instrument. Per the source publication's procedure: Export and quality control were done with immunoSEQ Analyzer 3.0, while downstream analyses used R Bioconductor and Immunarch. Only productive rearrangements within the normalized downsampled data set were used in the calculation of repertoire metrics. In the normalized cohort, clonotypes with more than 5 templates were defined as pathologically expanded. The Inverse Simpson Index served as the measure of repertoire diversity. To capture all clonotypes, CMV-specificity analyses were performed on the non-normalized data set. TCRdb holds this immuneACCESS table with in-frame rearrangements only. Some clones are missing; in checked studies, unresolved V genes explain under half, and the rest has no known cause. That table is the source of V, J and clone size, and D and trimming were worked out from the DNA. Across this sample there are more than 25,000 clones, with more than 60% seen only once. The ten most abundant clones make up 5.5% to 8% of the sample.

A note on this clone: Its antigen remains unidentified. No base quality values were provided; no much bigger clone lies one nucleotide off.

The material was peripheral blood mononuclear cells, obtained before stem cell transplant. The chain is made from TRBV13 and TRBJ2-5; TRBD1 fits 10 bases in the junction. This clonotype was sampled from a woman in her twenties or thirties with chronic myeloid leukemia. Some clones in this sample may be carry-over from other donors' samples. The CDR3 corresponds to CASRWTGGGETQYF. The nucleotides read TGTGCCAGCAGATGGACAGGGGGTGGGGAGACCCAGTACTTC. With the rest looked up from the reference TRBV13 and TRBJ2-5 genes rather than sequenced, the full variable domain is AAGVIQSPRHLIKEKRETATLKCYPIPRHDTVYWYQQGPGQDPQFLISFYEKMQSDKGSIPDRFSAQQFSDYHSELNMSSLELGDSALYFCASRWTGGGETQYFGPGTRLLVL.